These 24 T cell receptor beta chains originate from one sample sequenced in a study of OX40 agonist ivuxolimab in advanced cancers. This table comes from immunoSEQ multiplex PCR, and its TCRdb copy is limited to in-frame clones, with some not included. This sample has around 100,000 clones, with less than 95% found just once. The sequences come from CD4+ or CD8+ T cells sorted from blood, collected in a trial of the OX40 agonist ivuxolimab. The receptors come from an adult with an advanced solid tumor such as melanoma, head and neck, liver or kidney cancer.

The chain joins TRBV5-1 to TRBJ2-3, with D maybe TRBD1 (5 bases). Between the trimmed V and J ends, which lost 1 base and 1 base, there was a span of 7 bases. The germline gives CDR1 SGHRS, CDR2 YFSETQ. CDR3 length equals 14 residues. The DNA of the CDR3 is TGCGCCAGCAGCTTGACACAGGGCACAGATACGCAGTATTTT. This translates into CASSLTQGTDTQYF.

V usage is TRBV7-9 and J usage is TRBJ1-1, with D possibly matching TRBD1 (5 bases). The V gene lost 2 bases and the J gene lost 7 bases, with 14 bases spanning the gap. Germline CDR1 is SEHNR and CDR2 is FQNEAQ (reference sequence). The CDR3 loop spans 14 amino acids. In DNA, the CDR3 is TGTGCCAGCAGCTTAAGGGCGGGGGGAGGTGAAGCTTTCTTT. Translated, it gives CASSLRAGGGEAFF. Full variable domain (outside the CDR3, taken from reference TRBV7-9 and TRBJ1-1): DTGVSQNPRHKITKRGQNVTFRCDPISEHNRLYWYRQTLGQGPEFLTYFQNEAQLEKSRLLSDRFSAERPKGSFSTLEIQRTEQGDSAMYLCASSLRAGGGEAFFGQGTRLTVV.

This clone was counted a few times. The J gene is TRBJ1-5, the V gene TRBV4-2; TRBD1 might be the D (5 bases). The germline V and J ends were trimmed by 1 base and 6 bases, with 13 bases remaining between them. Per the germline V gene, CDR1 is LGHNA and CDR2 is YNFKEQ. CDR3 length equals 15 residues. CDR3 residues: CASSQGQGSSQPQHF. DNA for the CDR3: TGTGCCAGCAGCCAAGGGCAGGGAAGTTCTCAGCCCCAGCATTTT.

The rearrangement links TRBV7-9 to TRBJ2-1; 11 bases are a match to TRBD2. V trimming: 5 bases; J trimming: 8 bases; junction bases outside the gene matches: 5. This CDR3 has 14 amino acids. Germline-derived CDR1 and CDR2 are SEHNR and FQNEAQ (reference sequence). The CDR3: CASSKLAGGDEQFF. The CDR3 DNA reads as TGTGCCAGCAGCAAGCTAGCGGGAGGCGATGAGCAGTTCTTC.

The J gene is TRBJ2-7, the V gene TRBV28; D is ambiguous. CDR1 is MDHEN, CDR2 SYDVKM, per germline. This CDR3 region has 10 residues. The V and J ends lost 5 bases and 4 bases respectively, with 3 bases between them. CDR3 sequence: CASSRYEQYF. CDR3 nucleotide sequence: TGTGCCAGCAGTCGATACGAGCAGTACTTC.

This chain joins TRBV7-9 and TRBJ2-5; the D is unclear. Trimming removed 2 bases from V and 3 bases from J, with 10 bases in between. This CDR3 is 14 amino acids long. Per the germline V gene, CDR1 is SEHNR and CDR2 is FQNEAQ (reference sequence). CDR3 region: CASSLTGGEETQYF. The CDR3 DNA follows: TGTGCCAGCAGCTTAACGGGTGGGGAAGAGACCCAGTACTTC.

The chain is built from TRBV6-5 and TRBJ1-2; a possible D gene is TRBD1 (5 bases). Germline V gene lookup returns CDR1 MNHEY and CDR2 SVGAGI. Trimming removed 4 bases from V and 3 bases from J, with 15 bases in between. CDR3 length equals 15 residues. The CDR3 protein is CASSSIASGDYGYTF. Written as DNA, the CDR3 is TGTGCCAGCAGTTCAATCGCGTCGGGGGACTATGGCTACACCTTC.

Only one count was recorded for this clone. The rearrangement links TRBV2 to TRBJ1-2; no clear D. The CDR3 spans 9 residues. V was clipped by 11 bases and J by 6 bases, with 7 bases between them. Germline assignment: CDR1 SNHLY and CDR2 FYNNEI. The CDR3 DNA reads TGTGCCGGAACGGATGGCTACACCTTC. This encodes CAGTDGYTF.

This clone was picked up a small number of times. This rearrangement joins TRBV2 to TRBJ1-5; TRBD1 matches 8 bases. V was clipped by 5 bases and J by 10 bases; unmatched bases: 4. CDR3 length equals 12 residues. The germline gives CDR1 SNHLY, CDR2 FYNNEI. In DNA, the CDR3 is TGTGCCAGCAGTCGGGACAGGAAACCCCAGCATTTT. As protein: CASSRDRKPQHF.

V usage is TRBV28 and J usage is TRBJ2-3, with 12 bases identical to TRBD2. Germline trimming cut 3 bases from V and 0 bases from J; bases unmatched to any gene: 4. This CDR3 spans 17 amino acids. Germline CDR1 and CDR2: MDHEN and SYDVKM. The CDR3 bases are TGTGCCAGCAGTTTTTACGGGACTAGCGGGAGCACAGATACGCAGTATTTT. Its translation: CASSFYGTSGSTDTQYF. The complete variable domain, with remaining parts taken from reference TRBV28 and TRBJ2-3, reads DVKVTQSSRYLVKRTGEKVFLECVQDMDHENMFWYRQDPGLGLRLIYFSYDVKMKEKGDIPEGYSVSREKKERFSLILESASTNQTSMYLCASSFYGTSGSTDTQYFGPGTRLTVL.

This chain joins TRBV28 and TRBJ2-3; D possibly corresponds to TRBD2 (6 bases). The ends were cut back, 6 bases at V and 7 bases at J, with 20 bases in the middle. The CDR3 covers 15 residues. CDR1 is MDHEN, CDR2 SYDVKM, per germline. Here the CDR3 DNA reads TGTGCCAGCAGACCCGCGGGACGACTTTTAAATACGCAGTATTTT. It encodes CASRPAGRLLNTQYF.

The chain recombines TRBV6-5 with TRBJ1-2; D not certain. This CDR3 spans 14 amino acids. Looked up from germline, CDR1 is MNHEY and CDR2 is SVGAGI. Trimming cost V 0 bases and J 4 bases, with 9 bases left between them. The CDR3 loop reads CASSYSNMGYGYTF. CDR3 nucleotide sequence: TGTGCCAGCAGTTACTCGAATATGGGCTATGGCTACACCTTC.

The gene calls are TRBV7-2 and TRBJ2-7; D unclear. The CDR3 is 11 residues long. The ends were cut back, 5 bases at V and 2 bases at J, with 4 bases in the middle. Germline loops: CDR1 SGHTA, CDR2 FQGNSA. This chain's CDR3 is CASSQAYEQYF. CDR3 coding DNA: TGTGCCAGCAGCCAAGCCTACGAGCAGTACTTC.

This sequence joins TRBV4-1 and TRBJ2-5; 11 nucleotides line up with TRBD2. Germline V lookup: CDR1 MGHRA, CDR2 YSYEKL. The ends lost 1 base at V and 5 bases at J; junction bases unmatched: 6. CDR3 length: 16 amino acids. The CDR3 nucleotides read TGCGCCAGCAGCCAAGGACTAGCGGGATCTTTTGAGACCCAGTACTTC. Protein product: CASSQGLAGSFETQYF.

The genes are TRBV11-2 and TRBJ1-5; D ambiguous. This CDR3 contains 12 residues. The germline gives CDR1 SGHAT, CDR2 FQNNGV. V dropped 4 bases and J dropped 4 bases, with 5 bases sitting between them. DNA of the CDR3: TGTGCCAGCAGCTCGTTAAATCAGCCCCAGCATTTT. Amino acid sequence: CASSSLNQPQHF.

This rearrangement joins TRBV5-5 to TRBJ2-5; D may match TRBD1 or TRBD2 (5 bases each). The germline CDR1 and CDR2 sequences are SGHKS and YYEKEE (reference sequence). The V end was cut by 2 bases, the J end by 1 base, with 6 bases between. This CDR3 contains 13 residues. The CDR3: CASSFGGQETQYF. DNA of the CDR3: TGTGCCAGCAGCTTTGGGGGCCAAGAGACCCAGTACTTC. The full variable domain, its missing parts supplied by reference TRBV5-5 and TRBJ2-5, is DAGVTQSPTHLIKTRGQQVTLRCSPISGHKSVSWYQQVLGQGPQFIFQYYEKEERGRGNFPDRFSARQFPNYSSELNVNALLLGDSALYLCASSFGGQETQYFGPGTRLLVL.

V gene TRBV10-3 combines with J gene TRBJ2-1, with TRBD2 matching over 8 bases. The CDR3 totals 13 residues. Germline assignment: CDR1 ENHRY and CDR2 SYGVKD. V was pared by 6 bases and J by 13 bases, with 11 bases of the junction left unmatched. CDR3 amino acids: CAISERESLQQFF. DNA of the CDR3: TGTGCCATCAGCGAGCGGGAGTCCCTCCAACAGTTCTTC.

The CDR3 DNA follows: TGCGCCAGCAGCCCTACTACCCAAGAGACCCAGTACTTC. It specifies CASSPTTQETQYF. The gene calls are TRBV5-1 and TRBJ2-5; the D is unclear. Trimming cost V 4 bases and J 1 base, with 8 bases left between them. This CDR3 has 13 residues. Germline V gene lookup returns CDR1 SGHRS and CDR2 YFSETQ.

This rearrangement joins TRBV7-3 to TRBJ2-2; perhaps TRBD2 as D (6 bases). CDR1 and CDR2 from the germline V gene are SGHTA and FQGTGA. This CDR3 is built from 15 residues. V lost 4 bases, J lost 3 bases, and 12 bases lay in between. This CDR3 reads CASSSDWGDTGELFF. CDR3 nucleotides: TGTGCCAGCAGCTCCGACTGGGGGGACACCGGGGAGCTGTTTTTT.

The rearrangement uses TRBV29-1 and TRBJ1-2, with TRBD1 as a possible D gene (5 bases). This CDR3 has 13 residues. The germline CDR1 and CDR2 sequences are SQVTM and ANQGSEA. Trimming left V 3 bases short and J 4 bases short, with 12 bases between. The CDR3 bases are TGCAGCGTTGAGGGGGGAGGCGCCTATGGCTACACCTTC. Protein sequence: CSVEGGGAYGYTF.

CDR3 sequence (DNA): TGTGCCAGCAGCTTACCTAGCGGGAGGGGGGACGAGCAGTACTTC. This sequence encodes CASSLPSGRGDEQYF. The V call is TRBV7-9, the J call TRBJ2-7, with 12 bases lining up with TRBD2. CDR1 and CDR2 (germline): SEHNR, FQNEAQ (reference sequence). With V trimmed by 2 bases and J by 5 bases, 4 bases remained unmatched. CDR3 size: 15 residues.

The chain uses TRBV7-2 and TRBJ2-1, with TRBD2 matching over 10 bases. Germline V gene data show CDR1 as SGHTA and CDR2 as FQGNSA. V was clipped by 5 bases and J by 3 bases; unmatched bases: 4. The CDR3 length is 15 residues. The CDR3 sequence is CASSRGLADYNEQFF. For the CDR3, the DNA is TGTGCCAGCAGCCGCGGACTAGCGGACTACAATGAGCAGTTCTTC.

V gene TRBV29-1 combines with J gene TRBJ2-3; D is undetermined. V dropped 4 bases and J dropped 2 bases, with 13 bases sitting between them. The germline V gene encodes CDR1 SQVTM and CDR2 ANQGSEA. CDR3 length: 14 residues. The DNA for the CDR3 is TGCAGCGTTGCCGTGAAGGGCCCCACAGATACGCAGTATTTT. Amino acid sequence: CSVAVKGPTDTQYF.

This sequence joins TRBV6-1 and TRBJ2-7; D is unclear. Between the trimmed V and J ends, which lost 7 bases and 3 bases, there was a span of 10 bases. In germline, CDR1 is MNHNS, CDR2 SASEGT. The CDR3 length is 12 residues. CDR3 DNA sequence: TGTGCCAGCAAACCAGGCTTCTACGAGCAGTACTTC. Encoded protein: CASKPGFYEQYF.